The source of this T cell receptor beta chain is a study of PD-1 blockade in classical Hodgkin lymphoma. As for this clone: Its antigen is still unknown.

Data came from immunoSEQ multiplex PCR; TCRdb stores just in-frame clones and leaves some out. The sample carries 100,000 or so clones, roughly 91% recorded once. Time point reported: cycle 4 day 1 (C4D1), after about 6 weeks of nivolumab. Relapse was seen in all patients after autologous stem cell transplantation, and brentuximab vedotin exposure was variable. Whole-study findings and limits: Why repertoires differed is undefined; disease activity or prior therapy possibly contributed.

Germline CDR1 reads LNHDA; CDR2 reads SQIVND (reference sequence). The CDR3 consists of 15 residues. The V end was cut by 5 bases, the J end by 6 bases, with 20 bases between. V and J are TRBV19 and TRBJ2-7; D may correspond to TRBD1 or TRBD2 (5 bases each). This clonotype originated in a human donor with classical Hodgkin lymphoma. Source: peripheral blood mononuclear cells (PBMCs), taken before the fourth cycle of nivolumab. The CDR3 region has the DNA TGTGCCAGTAGTTGGGGCTTCCGGACCGAGGGCGAGCAGTACTTC. Protein product: CASSWGFRTEGEQYF. Variable domain in full (rest from reference TRBV19 and TRBJ2-7): DGGITQSPKYLFRKEGQNVTLSCEQNLNHDAMYWYRQDPGQGLRLIYYSQIVNDFQKGDIAEGYSVSREKKESFPLTVTSAQKNPTAFYLCASSWGFRTEGEQYFGPGTRLTVT.